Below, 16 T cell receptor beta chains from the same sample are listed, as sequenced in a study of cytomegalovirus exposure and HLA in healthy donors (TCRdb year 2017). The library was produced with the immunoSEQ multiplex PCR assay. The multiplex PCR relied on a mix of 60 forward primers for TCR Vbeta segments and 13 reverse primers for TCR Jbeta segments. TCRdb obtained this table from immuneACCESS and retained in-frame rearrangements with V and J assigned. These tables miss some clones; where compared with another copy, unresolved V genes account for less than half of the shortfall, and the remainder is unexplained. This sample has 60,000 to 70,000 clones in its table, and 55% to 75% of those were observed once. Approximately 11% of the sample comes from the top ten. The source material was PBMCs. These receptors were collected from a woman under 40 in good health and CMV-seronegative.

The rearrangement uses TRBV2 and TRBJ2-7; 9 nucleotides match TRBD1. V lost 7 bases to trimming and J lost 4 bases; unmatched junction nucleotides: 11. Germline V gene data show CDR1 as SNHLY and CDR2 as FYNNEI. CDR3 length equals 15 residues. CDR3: CASTPDRGRRYEQYF. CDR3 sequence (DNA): TGTGCCAGCACTCCGGACAGGGGCCGAAGATACGAGCAGTACTTC.

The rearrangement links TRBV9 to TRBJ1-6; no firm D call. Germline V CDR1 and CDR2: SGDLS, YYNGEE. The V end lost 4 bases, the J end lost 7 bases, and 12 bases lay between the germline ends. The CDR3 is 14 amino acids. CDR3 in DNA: TGTGCCAGCAGCCCTACCGGGAGCAATTCACCCCTCCACTTT. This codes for CASSPTGSNSPLHF.

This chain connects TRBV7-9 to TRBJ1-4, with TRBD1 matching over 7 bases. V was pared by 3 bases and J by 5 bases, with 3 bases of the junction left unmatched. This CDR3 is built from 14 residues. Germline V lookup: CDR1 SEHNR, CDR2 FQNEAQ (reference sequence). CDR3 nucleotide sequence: TGTGCCAGCAGCTTCGACAGGGTAAATGAAAAACTGTTTTTT. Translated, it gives CASSFDRVNEKLFF.

The CDR3 sequence is CASSRLANTGELFF. The DNA for the CDR3 is TGTGCCAGCAGCAGACTAGCTAACACCGGGGAGCTGTTTTTT. V gene TRBV11-3 combines with J gene TRBJ2-2, with TRBD2 identical over 7 bases. The CDR3 sequence is 14 residues long. Germline CDR1 SGHNT, CDR2 YENEEA. J was trimmed by 2 bases and V by 5 bases; bases with no gene match: 2. Combining the CDR3 with reference TRBV11-3 and TRBJ2-2 gives the whole variable domain EAGVVQSPRYKIIEKKQPVAFWCNPISGHNTLYWYLQNLGQGPELLIRYENEEAVDDSQLPKDRFSAERLKGVDSTLKIQPAELGDSAVYLCASSRLANTGELFFGEGSRLTVL.

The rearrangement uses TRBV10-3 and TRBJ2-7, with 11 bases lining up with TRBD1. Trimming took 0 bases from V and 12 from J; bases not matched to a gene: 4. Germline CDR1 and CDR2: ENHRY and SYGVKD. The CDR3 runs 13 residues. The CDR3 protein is CAISESWGQGVYF. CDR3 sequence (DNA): TGTGCCATCAGTGAGTCCTGGGGACAGGGGGTGTACTTC.

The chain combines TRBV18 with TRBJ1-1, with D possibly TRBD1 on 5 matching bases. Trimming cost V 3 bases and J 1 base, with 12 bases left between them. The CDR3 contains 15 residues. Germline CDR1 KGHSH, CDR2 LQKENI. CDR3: CASSPNDRPNTEAFF. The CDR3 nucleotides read TGTGCCAGCTCACCTAACGACAGACCGAACACTGAAGCTTTCTTT.

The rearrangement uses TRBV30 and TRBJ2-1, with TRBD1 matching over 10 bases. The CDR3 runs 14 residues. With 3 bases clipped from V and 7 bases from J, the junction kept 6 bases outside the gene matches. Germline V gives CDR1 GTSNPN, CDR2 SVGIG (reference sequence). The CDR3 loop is CAWRWTGGSNEQFF. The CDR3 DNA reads TGTGCCTGGAGGTGGACAGGGGGAAGTAATGAGCAGTTCTTC.

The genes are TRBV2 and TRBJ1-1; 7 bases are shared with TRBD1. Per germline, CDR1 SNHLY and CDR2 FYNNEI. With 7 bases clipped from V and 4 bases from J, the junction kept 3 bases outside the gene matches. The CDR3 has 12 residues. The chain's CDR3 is CASIPGGTEAFF. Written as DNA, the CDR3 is TGTGCCAGCATCCCAGGGGGCACTGAAGCTTTCTTT.

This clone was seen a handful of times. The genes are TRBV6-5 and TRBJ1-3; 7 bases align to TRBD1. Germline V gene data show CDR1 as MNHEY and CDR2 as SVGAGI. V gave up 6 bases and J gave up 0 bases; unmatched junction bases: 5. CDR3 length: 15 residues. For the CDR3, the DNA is TGTGCCAGCAGCACGGACAGGAGCTCTGGAAACACCATATATTTT. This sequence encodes CASSTDRSSGNTIYF.

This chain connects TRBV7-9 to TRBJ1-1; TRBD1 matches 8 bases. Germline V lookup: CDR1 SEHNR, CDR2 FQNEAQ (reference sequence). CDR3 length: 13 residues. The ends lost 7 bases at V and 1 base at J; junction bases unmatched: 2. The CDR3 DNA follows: TGTGCCAGCATGGACAGGGCGAACACTGAAGCTTTCTTT. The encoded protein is CASMDRANTEAFF.

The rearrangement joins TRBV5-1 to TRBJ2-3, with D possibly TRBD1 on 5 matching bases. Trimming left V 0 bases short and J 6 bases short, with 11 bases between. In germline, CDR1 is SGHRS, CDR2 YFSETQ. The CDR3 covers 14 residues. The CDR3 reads CASSLVPHRDTQYF. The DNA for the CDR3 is TGCGCCAGCAGCTTGGTCCCTCACAGGGATACGCAGTATTTT.

CDR3 amino acids: CASSSWTGGSQPQHF. The CDR3 DNA reads as TGTGCCAGCAGCTCATGGACAGGGGGCAGTCAGCCCCAGCATTTT. V is TRBV5-5 and J is TRBJ1-5, with 11 bases identical to TRBD1. V was pared by 3 bases and J by 6 bases, with 5 bases of the junction left unmatched. From germline, CDR1 is SGHKS and CDR2 YYEKEE (reference sequence). The length of the CDR3 is 15 residues.

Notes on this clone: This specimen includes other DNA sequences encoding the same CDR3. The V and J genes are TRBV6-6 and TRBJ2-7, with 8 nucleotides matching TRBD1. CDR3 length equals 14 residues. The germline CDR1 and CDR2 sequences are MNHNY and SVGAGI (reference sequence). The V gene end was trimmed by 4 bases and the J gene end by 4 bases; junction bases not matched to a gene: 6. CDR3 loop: CASSSFGTGYEQYF. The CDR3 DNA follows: TGTGCCAGCAGTTCTTTCGGGACAGGTTACGAGCAGTACTTC.

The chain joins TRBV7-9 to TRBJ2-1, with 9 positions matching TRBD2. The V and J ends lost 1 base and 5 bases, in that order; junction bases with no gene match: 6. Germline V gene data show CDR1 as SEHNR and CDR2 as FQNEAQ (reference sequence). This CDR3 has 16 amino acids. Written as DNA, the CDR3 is TGTGCCAGCAGCTTAGGGGGAGCGGGGGGCCACAATGAGCAGTTCTTC. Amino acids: CASSLGGAGGHNEQFF.

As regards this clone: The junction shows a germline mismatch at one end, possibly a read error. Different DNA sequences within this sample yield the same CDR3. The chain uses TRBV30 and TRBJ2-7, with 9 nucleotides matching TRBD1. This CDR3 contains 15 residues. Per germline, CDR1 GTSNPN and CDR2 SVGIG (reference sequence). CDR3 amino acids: CAWSTPGTGSFEQYF. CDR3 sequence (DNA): TGCGCCTGGAGTACCCCCGGGACAGGGAGCTTCGAGCAGTACTTC.

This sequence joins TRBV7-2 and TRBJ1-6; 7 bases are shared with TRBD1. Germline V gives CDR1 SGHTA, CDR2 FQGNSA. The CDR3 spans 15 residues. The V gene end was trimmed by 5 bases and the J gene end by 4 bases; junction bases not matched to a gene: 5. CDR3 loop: CASSTGTAYNSPLHF. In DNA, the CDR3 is TGTGCCAGCAGCACTGGGACAGCATATAATTCACCCCTCCACTTT.